These T cell receptor beta chains were read from a single sample in a study of blood T cell repertoires in COVID-19. TCRdb's table, derived via immunoSEQ multiplex PCR, lists solely in-frame clones and lacks some. Among about 220,000 clones listed, under 90% were seen once. Material for sequencing was PBMCs or T cells enriched from blood (not recorded which). These TCRs come from a woman aged 55-69 years who had recovered from COVID-19. The CDR3 runs from the conserved cysteine through the conserved F or W. The D gene is left open where the match is weak. Clone size is stated in some rows and not others, as once, few, many or a class when expanded.

d_call j_call clone_size v_call cdr3_aa cdr3_nt
TRBD1 TRBJ1-6 - TRBV5-1 CASSLASGDSSPLHF TGCGCCAGCAGCTTGGCCTCTGGGGACAGTTCACCCCTCCACTTT
TRBD2 TRBJ2-7 - TRBV20-1 CSASHAGGLYEQYF TGCAGTGCTAGTCACGCGGGGGGGTTATACGAGCAGTACTTC
TRBD2 TRBJ2-1 - TRBV29-1 CSVPGLAGGRGFNEQFF TGCAGCGTCCCCGGACTAGCGGGGGGGCGAGGGTTCAATGAGCAGTTCTTC
TRBD1 TRBJ2-7 - TRBV5-1 CASSPPDRGLYEQYF TGCGCCAGCAGCCCCCCGGACAGGGGGCTTTACGAGCAGTACTTC
- TRBJ2-2 - TRBV19 CASNPGGTVFVGELFF TGTGCCAGTAACCCGGGCGGGACAGTCTTTGTGGGGGAGCTGTTTTTT
TRBD1 TRBJ1-5 - TRBV3-1/TRBV3-2 CASSRRDSKQPQHF TGTGCCAGCAGCCGCCGGGACAGTAAGCAGCCCCAGCATTTT
- TRBJ2-7 once TRBV11-2 CASSLSRFRGKYF TGTGCCAGCAGCTTAAGTAGATTTAGGGGGAAGTACTTC
- TRBJ2-6 - TRBV5-4 CASSLRSSGANVLTF TGTGCCAGCAGCTTGAGGAGCTCTGGGGCCAACGTCCTGACTTTC
- TRBJ2-2 - TRBV4-2 CASSQPGRTGELFF TGTGCCAGCAGCCAACCGGGGAGAACCGGGGAGCTGTTTTTT
- TRBJ2-3 - TRBV4-2 CASSLLADSTDTQYF TGTGCCAGCAGCCTCTTAGCGGATAGCACAGATACGCAGTATTTT
TRBD1 TRBJ1-2 - TRBV5-6 CASSSGTGYFNYGYTF TGTGCCAGCAGCTCCGGGACAGGCTATTTTAACTATGGCTACACCTTC
- TRBJ1-2 - TRBV5-6 CASSSWDIDGYTF TGTGCCAGCAGCTCCTGGGACATCGATGGCTACACCTTC
TRBD1 TRBJ1-2 - TRBV6-4 CASIETGDGYTF TGTGCCAGCATTGAAACAGGGGATGGCTACACCTTC
TRBD2 TRBJ2-1 once TRBV6-5 CASSFRGGGSYNEQFF TGTGCCAGCAGTTTCCGGGGGGGCGGGAGCTACAATGAGCAGTTCTTC
- TRBJ2-5 - TRBV4-2 CASSQSLSGETQYF TGTGCCAGCAGCCAAAGCTTGTCGGGAGAGACCCAGTACTTC
- TRBJ2-2 few TRBV5-1 CASRPGGTINTGELFF TGCGCCAGCAGGCCCGGCGGGACCATAAACACCGGGGAGCTGTTTTTT
- TRBJ2-5 few TRBV4-2 CASSQSGAGETQYF TGTGCCAGCAGCCAATCTGGGGCGGGGGAGACCCAGTACTTC
TRBD1 TRBJ1-1 once TRBV5-1 CASSLVGTGQDTEAFF TGCGCCAGCAGCTTGGTGGGGACAGGGCAAGACACTGAAGCTTTCTTT
TRBD1 TRBJ1-2 - TRBV5-1 CASSLVPGQGAVGDGYTF TGCGCCAGCAGCTTGGTTCCGGGACAGGGCGCGGTTGGGGATGGCTACACCTTC
TRBD1 TRBJ2-1 - TRBV3-1/TRBV3-2 CASSPTDRANEQFF TGTGCCAGCAGCCCTACGGACAGGGCAAATGAGCAGTTCTTC
- TRBJ2-2 once TRBV7-9 CASRSDGANTGELFF TGTGCCAGCAGATCCGACGGAGCGAACACCGGGGAGCTGTTTTTT
TRBD1 TRBJ1-5 few TRBV19 CASSKDRVDQPQHF TGTGCCAGTAGTAAGGACAGGGTGGATCAGCCCCAGCATTTT
- TRBJ1-1 - TRBV5-6 CASSPAAGTEAFF TGTGCCAGCAGCCCCGCGGCGGGGACTGAAGCTTTCTTT
- TRBJ1-1 - TRBV2 CASSPWVGGGGTEAFF TGTGCCAGCAGTCCGTGGGTGGGGGGAGGTGGCACTGAAGCTTTCTTT
TRBD2 TRBJ2-3 - TRBV6-5 CASGIAGMSDTQYF TGTGCCAGCGGTATAGCGGGAATGTCAGATACGCAGTATTTT
- TRBJ1-3 - TRBV5-4 CASSLRGQGNTIYF TGTGCCAGCAGCTTGCGAGGGCAAGGAAACACCATATATTTT
- TRBJ2-3 - TRBV18 CASSPLGRGESTDTQYF TGTGCCAGCTCACCATTAGGTCGCGGGGAGAGCACAGATACGCAGTATTTT
- TRBJ2-2 - TRBV2 CASKRESAANTGELFF TGTGCCAGCAAGAGAGAGAGCGCCGCGAACACCGGGGAGCTGTTTTTT
TRBD2 TRBJ2-1 once TRBV7-3 CASSLLAGDIDEQFF TGTGCCAGCAGCTTACTAGCGGGGGACATCGATGAGCAGTTCTTC
- TRBJ1-3 - TRBV18 CASSPPDSRNTIYF TGTGCCAGCTCACCACCGGACTCCCGAAACACCATATATTTT
- TRBJ2-7 - TRBV7-2 CASSLEPTYEQYF TGTGCCAGCAGCTTAGAACCTACCTACGAGCAGTACTTC
TRBD1 TRBJ2-1 once TRBV2 CASNPPGTAPGDEQFF TGTGCCAGCAACCCTCCGGGGACAGCCCCTGGCGATGAGCAGTTCTTC
TRBD1 TRBJ1-4 once TRBV30 CAWSVQGATNEKLFF TGTGCCTGGAGTGTACAGGGGGCAACTAATGAAAAACTGTTTTTT
- TRBJ1-2 - TRBV20-1 CSADSYGYTF TGCAGTGCCGACTCCTATGGCTACACCTTC
- TRBJ2-7 - TRBV19 CASSIDGGNHEQYF TGTGCCAGTAGTATAGATGGGGGGAATCACGAGCAGTACTTC
- TRBJ2-2 - TRBV29-1 CSVGRGSGELFF TGCAGCGTCGGAAGGGGGTCCGGGGAGCTGTTTTTT
TRBD1 TRBJ1-2 - TRBV5-6 CASSSYGTGGSESYGYTF TGTGCCAGCAGCTCCTACGGGACAGGGGGATCAGAAAGTTATGGCTACACCTTC
TRBD2 TRBJ2-1 few TRBV7-6 CASSLRSAGGQNEQFF TGTGCCAGCAGCCTCCGGTCGGCGGGGGGGCAAAATGAGCAGTTCTTC
TRBD1 TRBJ1-2 once TRBV28 CASSLGTGLSYGYTF TGTGCCAGCAGTTTGGGGACAGGGCTCTCCTATGGCTACACCTTC
- TRBJ1-2 many TRBV2 CASSEEDLFSYGYTF TGTGCCAGCAGTGAGGAGGACCTCTTTAGCTATGGCTACACCTTC
- TRBJ1-1 - TRBV10-3 CAISEGRTGAWETEAFF TGTGCCATCAGTGAAGGGCGAACAGGAGCTTGGGAAACTGAAGCTTTCTTT
TRBD1 TRBJ1-1 few TRBV27 CASSLTGGWTEAFF TGTGCCAGCAGTTTAACAGGGGGCTGGACTGAAGCTTTCTTT
- TRBJ1-4 - TRBV5-8 CASSPSGGPLREKLFF TGTGCCAGCAGCCCTTCCGGGGGGCCACTGCGCGAAAAACTGTTTTTT